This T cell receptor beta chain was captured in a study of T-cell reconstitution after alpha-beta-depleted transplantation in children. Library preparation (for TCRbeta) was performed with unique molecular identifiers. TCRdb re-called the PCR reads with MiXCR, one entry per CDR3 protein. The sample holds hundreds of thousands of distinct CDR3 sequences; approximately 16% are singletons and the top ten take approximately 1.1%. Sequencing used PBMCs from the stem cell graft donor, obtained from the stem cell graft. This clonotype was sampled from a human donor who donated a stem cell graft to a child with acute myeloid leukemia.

This CDR3 reads CASSSTTGGGGYTF. The CDR3 nucleotides read TGTGCCAGCAGCTCGACTACAGGGGGTGGCGGCTACACCTTC. The chain has TRBV7-9 and TRBJ1-2, with TRBD1 identical over 8 bases. The V and J ends lost 4 bases and 8 bases, in that order; junction bases with no gene match: 9. Germline V lookup: CDR1 SEHNR, CDR2 FQNEAQ (reference sequence). The CDR3 runs to 14 residues. The variable domain in full, completed from reference TRBV7-9 and TRBJ1-2, reads DTGVSQNPRHKITKRGQNVTFRCDPISEHNRLYWYRQTLGQGPEFLTYFQNEAQLEKSRLLSDRFSAERPKGSFSTLEIQRTEQGDSAMYLCASSSTTGGGGYTFGSGTRLTVV.